The following is a T cell receptor (beta chain) sequence with its context. The data originate from a study of blood T cells in healthy people across ages. CDR3 length: 17 residues. Germline values: CDR1 SGHVS, CDR2 FQNEAQ. Germline trimming cut 5 bases from V and 13 bases from J; bases unmatched to any gene: 23. A second roughly 7 to 11 cycle PCR used barcoded and J-beta primers. TCRdb processed the 5' RACE reads anew with MiXCR; each CDR3 protein has one entry. This sample has some 1 million distinct CDR3 sequences, with roughly 45% found just once. The chain is built from TRBV7-8 and TRBJ2-1; 7 positions agree with TRBD2. The clonotype comes from a woman aged 55-69 years in good health. The sequencing input was blood. The CDR3 loop reads CASSALQSPSSGSPQFF. CDR3 bases: TGTGCCAGCAGCGCATTACAGTCCCCTTCTAGCGGCAGTCCCCAGTTCTTC.